The text below deals with one T cell receptor (beta chain). Its antigen is still unknown. The assay was immunoSEQ multiplex PCR, and TCRdb's table has in-frame clones only and misses some. The table records around 100,000 clones, roughly nine tenths of them present only once. The junction had 10 bases not matched to a gene; V was cut back by 7 bases and J by 6 bases. The germline V gene has CDR1 SQVTM and CDR2 ANQGSEA. This CDR3 has 13 residues. This specimen belongs to a study of graft-versus-host responses after intestinal transplantation. Background on the study: Following induction with anti-thymocyte globulin, all recipients were given tacrolimus and steroids for about three years.

Study-level findings and limits: Some GvH clones appeared in ileal mucosa or blood before recipient bone marrow. High graft-versus-host to host-versus-graft clonal ratios were seen in allografts of patients with graft-donor T cell macrochimerism.

This clonotype originated in a human donor who was the organ donor for an intestinal transplant. The chain combines TRBV29-1 with TRBJ2-7, with 9 nucleotides matching TRBD1. The sequencing here drew on unstimulated CD4+ T cells sorted from spleen or lymph node cells, taken before transplant. The CDR3 nucleotides read TGCAGCGCCCTGACCGGGACAGGGACCGAGCAGTACTTC. Protein sequence: CSALTGTGTEQYF.